These 16 T cell receptor beta chains were all obtained from the same sample, sequenced in a study of shared clonotypes between healthy human individuals. Profiled with immunoSEQ multiplex PCR; TCRdb holds only in-frame clones, not every one. The table shows more than 2,000,000 clones, with around nine tenths occurring only once. Sequencing used naive CD4+ T cells sorted from blood. Sample subset: CD45RA+ positively selected. The receptors were sampled from a man between 18 and 35 years old in good health.

This chain links TRBV28 with TRBJ2-6; 12 bases are a match to TRBD1. The germline V gene encodes CDR1 MDHEN and CDR2 SYDVKM. The CDR3 is made up of 19 amino acids. The V gene end was trimmed by 8 bases and the J gene end by 0 bases; junction bases not matched to a gene: 11. As DNA, the CDR3 is TGTGCCAGCCGCACCGGGACAGGGGGCCGGGGCTCTGGGGCCAACGTCCTGACTTTC. The encoded protein is CASRTGTGGRGSGANVLTF.

The chain joins TRBV7-2 to TRBJ1-2; D perhaps matches TRBD1 (6 bases). The germline V and J ends were trimmed by 2 bases and 2 bases, with 18 bases remaining between them. The CDR3 is made up of 17 amino acids. Per germline, CDR1 SGHTA and CDR2 FQGNSA. The CDR3 DNA reads as TGTGCCAGCAGCTTATTGGGGCTGGGGGCGCAAAACTATGGCTACACCTTC. This encodes CASSLLGLGAQNYGYTF.

The chain couples TRBV7-9 to TRBJ1-4; tentative D call: TRBD1 (5 bases). The CDR3 loop spans 14 amino acids. The germline gives CDR1 SEHNR, CDR2 FQNEAQ (reference sequence). V was clipped by 1 base and J by 5 bases, with 8 bases between them. The CDR3 DNA reads TGTGCCAGCAGCTTAGTGGGGGTAAATGAAAAACTGTTTTTT. This codes for CASSLVGVNEKLFF. The full variable domain, with the rest looked up from reference TRBV7-9 and TRBJ1-4, is DTGVSQNPRHKITKRGQNVTFRCDPISEHNRLYWYRQTLGQGPEFLTYFQNEAQLEKSRLLSDRFSAERPKGSFSTLEIQRTEQGDSAMYLCASSLVGVNEKLFFGSGTQLSVL.

This clone was counted a single time. The chain links TRBV4-3 to TRBJ2-4; 12 bases match TRBD2. The CDR3 extends over 18 amino acids. The trim removed 0 bases at V and 1 base at J, leaving 4 bases unmatched. Germline CDR1 reads LGHNA; CDR2 reads YSLEER. CDR3 loop: CASSQDLAGGRAKNIQYF. The CDR3 DNA reads TGCGCCAGCAGCCAAGATCTAGCGGGAGGGCGGGCCAAAAACATTCAGTACTTC.

V and J are TRBV6-6 and TRBJ1-5, with TRBD1 matching 8 bases. This CDR3 spans 16 amino acids. With V trimmed by 6 bases and J by 6 bases, 13 bases remained unmatched. Per the germline V gene, CDR1 is MNHNY and CDR2 is SVGAGI (reference sequence). CDR3 coding DNA: TGTGCCAGCAGCCCGGGGGACAGGTTACGTGGTCAGCCCCAGCATTTT. Translated, it gives CASSPGDRLRGQPQHF.

The chain carries TRBV2 and TRBJ1-5, with D maybe TRBD1 (5 bases). Germline V gives CDR1 SNHLY, CDR2 FYNNEI. There are 14 residues in the CDR3. Trimming pared 9 bases from V and 0 bases from J, leaving 12 bases between. The CDR3 coding sequence is TGTGCCAGTTCGGGACTGATTAGCAATCAGCCCCAGCATTTT. The encoded protein is CASSGLISNQPQHF.

This chain links TRBV9 with TRBJ2-3, with a possible D match to TRBD2 (6 bases). In germline, CDR1 is SGDLS, CDR2 YYNGEE. V dropped 3 bases and J dropped 6 bases, with 14 bases sitting between them. This CDR3 has 14 residues. The CDR3 spells CASSALGGPDTQYF. For the CDR3, the DNA is TGTGCCAGCAGCGCCCTAGGAGGGCCGGATACGCAGTATTTT.

The rearrangement links TRBV5-8 to TRBJ1-4; 9 positions match TRBD1. CDR3 length: 15 residues. V lost 4 bases to trimming and J lost 8 bases; unmatched junction nucleotides: 9. Germline CDR1 reads SGHTS; CDR2 reads YDEGEE. The CDR3 bases are TGTGCCAGCAGCCGCGGACAGGGGAAGTACGAAAAACTGTTTTTT. The encoded protein is CASSRGQGKYEKLFF.

This chain uses TRBV30 with TRBJ2-3, with D perhaps given as TRBD1 or TRBD2 (5 bases each). This CDR3 is 15 amino acids long. Trimming took 1 base from V and 2 from J, leaving 13 bases between them. The germline V gene encodes CDR1 GTSNPN and CDR2 SVGIG (reference sequence). The CDR3 reads CAWSAERGATDTQYF. The CDR3 nucleotides read TGTGCCTGGAGTGCAGAGAGAGGGGCCACAGATACGCAGTATTTT.

The J gene is TRBJ1-1, the V gene TRBV5-1; perhaps TRBD1 as D (5 bases). The CDR3 is made up of 14 amino acids. Trimming shortened V by 5 bases and J by 0 bases, and 11 bases separated the two germline ends. The germline V gene has CDR1 SGHRS and CDR2 YFSETQ. Written as DNA, the CDR3 is TGCGCCAGCAGGGGGGGACTGTTGAACACTGAAGCTTTCTTT. Translated: CASRGGLLNTEAFF. Using reference TRBV5-1 and TRBJ1-1 for the parts outside the CDR3, the full variable domain is KAGVTQTPRYLIKTRGQQVTLSCSPISGHRSVSWYQQTPGQGLQFLFEYFSETQRNKGNFPGRFSGRQFSNSRSEMNVSTLELGDSALYLCASRGGLLNTEAFFGQGTRLTVV.

The chain combines TRBV30 with TRBJ1-2; TRBD1 agrees at 12 bases. In germline, CDR1 is GTSNPN, CDR2 SVGIG (reference sequence). The CDR3 covers 16 residues. Trimming took 2 bases from V and 7 from J; bases not matched to a gene: 11. The CDR3 DNA follows: TGTGCCTGGAGTAGGGGGCAGGGACAGGGGGCTGGTGGCTACACCTTC. Translation: CAWSRGQGQGAGGYTF. The full variable domain, its missing parts supplied by reference TRBV30 and TRBJ1-2, is SQTIHQWPATLVQPVGSPLSLECTVEGTSNPNLYWYRQAAGRGLQLLFYSVGIGQISSEVPQNLSASRPQDRQFILSSKKLLLSDSGFYLCAWSRGQGQGAGGYTFGSGTRLTVV.

This clone appeared a few times. This chain links TRBV11-2 with TRBJ1-5; D not certain. V was clipped by 5 bases and J by 0 bases, with 14 bases between them. This CDR3 is built from 16 residues. Germline V gene data show CDR1 as SGHAT and CDR2 as FQNNGV. The CDR3 DNA reads TGTGCCAGCAGCCTTACGTGGCCGGATAGCAATCAGCCCCAGCATTTT. Protein: CASSLTWPDSNQPQHF.

This CDR3 is CASSARGAAYEQYF. The CDR3 DNA follows: TGTGCCAGCAGCGCTCGGGGGGCCGCCTACGAGCAGTACTTC. The genes are TRBV9 and TRBJ2-7; possibly TRBD2 for D (7 bases). CDR1 is SGDLS, CDR2 YYNGEE, per germline. The CDR3 runs to 14 residues. V lost 3 bases to trimming and J lost 2 bases, with 12 bases between them.

CDR3 sequence reads: CASSRDFYEQYF. The CDR3 nucleotides read TGTGCCAGCAGCCGGGACTTCTACGAGCAGTACTTC. The chain joins TRBV7-9 to TRBJ2-7, with a possible D match to TRBD2 (6 bases). The V end lost 5 bases, the J end lost 3 bases, and 8 bases lay between the germline ends. The germline gives CDR1 SEHNR, CDR2 FQNEAQ (reference sequence). The CDR3 covers 12 residues.

As regards this clone: Relative to the germline gene, one junction end is altered; a read error may explain this. Different DNA sequences within this sample yield the same CDR3. V gene TRBV7-7 combines with J gene TRBJ2-3; 8 bases align to TRBD2. CDR1 and CDR2 (germline): SSHAT, FNYEAQ (reference sequence). The CDR3 length is 15 residues. CDR3 DNA sequence: TGTGCTAGCAGCTTAGGTCTAGCGGGTTCAGATACGCAGTATTTT. The encoded protein is CASSLGLAGSDTQYF.

CDR3 sequence: CAISGRPMNTEAFF. CDR3 DNA sequence: TGTGCCATCAGTGGACGGCCCATGAACACTGAAGCTTTCTTT. The rearrangement uses TRBV10-3 and TRBJ1-1; D call uncertain. The germline V gene encodes CDR1 ENHRY and CDR2 SYGVKD. V was cut by 4 bases and J by 0 bases, with 9 bases left in between. The CDR3 is 14 residues long.